What follows are 10 T cell receptor beta chains derived from one specimen sequenced in a study of CD8 T cells in Susac syndrome. Random hexamers served to reverse transcribe roughly 0.45 to 1 ug RNA. A single record per CDR3 protein comes from TCRdb applying MiXCR to the immunoSEQ multiplex PCR reads. Of about 130,000 distinct CDR3 sequences in the sample, around 91% were seen once. The specimen sequenced was CD8+ T cells from PBMCs. The receptors were gathered from a human donor with multiple sclerosis.

The count of this clonotype is one. The rearrangement links TRBV20-1 to TRBJ2-7; TRBD2 is a possible D gene (5 bases). V was trimmed by 6 bases and J by 0 bases, leaving 24 bases between them. Germline CDR1 reads DFQATT; CDR2 reads SNEGSKA (reference sequence). The CDR3 covers 17 residues. CDR3 protein: CSARPPPMGVSSYEQYF. The CDR3 coding sequence is TGCAGTGCCCGTCCCCCACCCATGGGAGTGAGCTCCTACGAGCAGTACTTC.

The chain joins TRBV7-2 to TRBJ2-1; D possibly corresponds to TRBD1 (5 bases). Trimming removed 5 bases from V and 6 bases from J, with 11 bases in between. Germline V gives CDR1 SGHTA, CDR2 FQGNSA. The length of the CDR3 is 13 residues. The CDR3 DNA follows: TGTGCCAGCAGCCGACAGCCGTTCAATGAGCAGTTCTTC. Amino acid sequence: CASSRQPFNEQFF.

This clonotype was picked up one time. This chain connects TRBV2 to TRBJ2-7; unclear D gene. The CDR3 contains 11 residues. Trimming took off 7 bases at V and 4 bases at J, with 8 bases between the two ends. Germline V gives CDR1 SNHLY, CDR2 FYNNEI. In DNA form, the CDR3 reads TGTGCCAGCACGGCCGGGTACGAGCAGTACTTC. Its translation is CASTAGYEQYF.

The V gene is TRBV28, the J gene TRBJ2-7; 8 bases align to TRBD1. J gave up 1 base and V 6 bases, and 5 bases lay outside the gene matches. This CDR3 comprises 14 residues. Germline V lookup: CDR1 MDHEN, CDR2 SYDVKM. The DNA of the CDR3 is TGTGCCAGCAGCAACAGGGGGATATCCTACGAGCAGTACTTC. This codes for CASSNRGISYEQYF.

The chain uses TRBV7-9 and TRBJ2-6; TRBD1 matches 7 bases. The CDR3 consists of 15 residues. V was clipped by 4 bases and J by 3 bases; unmatched bases: 3. Germline values: CDR1 SEHNR, CDR2 FQNEAQ (reference sequence). CDR3: CASSSTGVGANVLTF. The CDR3 nucleotides are TGTGCCAGCAGCTCTACAGGGGTTGGGGCCAACGTCCTGACTTTC.

The chain employs TRBV27 and TRBJ1-1; 8 bases are a match to TRBD1. This CDR3 is 14 amino acids long. The V segment lost 8 bases and the J segment 7 bases; nucleotides outside the gene matches: 12. Germline-derived CDR1 and CDR2 are MNHEY and SMNVEV (reference sequence). Here the CDR3 reads CASLFSPGGGEAFF. The CDR3 DNA reads as TGTGCCAGCTTATTCAGTCCAGGGGGCGGTGAAGCTTTCTTT.

This chain joins TRBV7-9 and TRBJ2-3; D is uncertain. There are 12 residues in the CDR3. The germline gives CDR1 SEHNR, CDR2 FQNEAQ (reference sequence). V was trimmed by 5 bases and J by 7 bases, leaving 10 bases between them. The CDR3 is CASSDLANTQYF. CDR3 nucleotide sequence: TGTGCCAGCAGCGATCTGGCGAATACGCAGTATTTT.

The rearrangement uses TRBV20-1 and TRBJ2-7; 8 positions match TRBD2. Per the germline V gene, CDR1 is DFQATT and CDR2 is SNEGSKA (reference sequence). The V segment lost 7 bases and the J segment 4 bases; nucleotides outside the gene matches: 12. The CDR3 is made up of 14 amino acids. This CDR3 reads CSVGTSISLYEQYF. The CDR3 nucleotides read TGCAGTGTCGGGACTAGTATTTCTCTTTACGAGCAGTACTTC.

The gene calls are TRBV5-1 and TRBJ1-1; D perhaps matches TRBD1 (5 bases). Trimming stripped 2 bases from V and 1 base from J, with 15 bases between. CDR3 length equals 16 residues. The germline V gene has CDR1 SGHRS and CDR2 YFSETQ. CDR3 residues: CASSFMGGHQNTEAFF. For the CDR3, the DNA is TGCGCCAGCAGCTTCATGGGAGGACACCAGAACACTGAAGCTTTCTTT.

The V call is TRBV27, the J call TRBJ2-7; tentatively, D is TRBD1 or TRBD2 (5 bases each). The CDR3 loop spans 13 amino acids. Trimming pared 5 bases from V and 3 bases from J, leaving 11 bases between. Germline-derived CDR1 and CDR2 are MNHEY and SMNVEV (reference sequence). As DNA, the CDR3 is TGTGCCAGCAGTCTCGGGGACCTCTACGAGCAGTACTTC. Its translation: CASSLGDLYEQYF.